A selection of T cell receptor beta chains follows, all from one sample in a study of blood T cell repertoires in COVID-19. The table came from immunoSEQ multiplex PCR; TCRdb's copy has only in-frame clones and leaves some out. Here the sample spans a few hundred thousand clones, 70% to 90% being singletons. The specimen sequenced was peripheral blood. The source of these receptors is a woman aged 60-75 years with COVID-19, enrolled during active disease. The CDR3 runs from the conserved cysteine through the conserved F or W. D genes are given only for firm matches. Some rows have no size entry. The others give once, few or many, or a class for an expanded clone.

cdr3_aa: CASSMRVRAYEQYF; cdr3_nt: TGTGCCAGCAGTATGAGGGTGAGGGCTTACGAGCAGTACTTC; d_call: NA; v_call: TRBV5-4; j_call: TRBJ2-7; clone_size: once
cdr3_aa: CASLPAIGQEHWKAFF; cdr3_nt: TGTGCCAGCCTTCCCGCTATTGGACAGGAGCATTGGAAAGCTTTCTTT; d_call: TRBD1; v_call: TRBV6-6; j_call: TRBJ1-1; clone_size: few
cdr3_aa: CASSLGQGLAYEQYF; cdr3_nt: TGTGCCAGCAGCCTTGGACAGGGGCTTGCCTACGAGCAGTACTTC; d_call: TRBD1; v_call: TRBV6-6; j_call: TRBJ2-7; clone_size: few
cdr3_aa: CASSYSLTVSYEQYF; cdr3_nt: TGTGCCAGCAGTTACTCCCTGACAGTTAGCTACGAGCAGTACTTC; d_call: NA; v_call: TRBV6-6; j_call: TRBJ2-7; clone_size: NA
cdr3_aa: CASSRAGGVNEQFF; cdr3_nt: TGTGCCAGCAGCCGAGCGGGGGGGGTAAATGAGCAGTTCTTC; d_call: TRBD2; v_call: TRBV3-1/TRBV3-2; j_call: TRBJ2-1; clone_size: NA
cdr3_aa: CASSEQRREAFF; cdr3_nt: TGTGCCAGCAGTGAGCAGCGCCGGGAAGCTTTCTTT; d_call: NA; v_call: TRBV6-1; j_call: TRBJ1-1; clone_size: few
cdr3_aa: CSVGQSNQPQHF; cdr3_nt: TGCAGCGTCGGACAGTCCAATCAGCCCCAGCATTTT; d_call: NA; v_call: TRBV29-1; j_call: TRBJ1-5; clone_size: NA
cdr3_aa: CASSLLEGQPQHF; cdr3_nt: TGTGCCAGCAGCTTGTTAGAGGGTCAGCCCCAGCATTTT; d_call: NA; v_call: TRBV7-9; j_call: TRBJ1-5; clone_size: NA
cdr3_aa: CASSQDRGQQQFF; cdr3_nt: TGTGCCAGCAGCCAAGACAGGGGGCAACAGCAGTTCTTC; d_call: TRBD1; v_call: TRBV3-1/TRBV3-2; j_call: TRBJ2-1; clone_size: NA
cdr3_aa: CASSDSFYEQYF; cdr3_nt: TGTGCCAGCAGCGACAGTTTTTACGAGCAGTACTTC; d_call: NA; v_call: TRBV2; j_call: TRBJ2-7; clone_size: few
cdr3_aa: CASSPQSLSTEAFF; cdr3_nt: TGTGCCAGCAGCCCACAGTCTTTGAGCACTGAAGCTTTCTTT; d_call: NA; v_call: TRBV11-2; j_call: TRBJ1-1; clone_size: NA
cdr3_aa: CASSLWGNGELFF; cdr3_nt: TGTGCCAGCAGTTTATGGGGCAACGGGGAGCTGTTTTTT; d_call: NA; v_call: TRBV27; j_call: TRBJ2-2; clone_size: few
cdr3_aa: CSVDGSQGAGTDTQYF; cdr3_nt: TGCAGCGTTGATGGGTCTCAGGGGGCCGGCACAGATACGCAGTATTTT; d_call: TRBD1; v_call: TRBV29-1; j_call: TRBJ2-3; clone_size: NA
cdr3_aa: CASSLRPGGNYEQYF; cdr3_nt: TGTGCCAGCAGCTTACGGCCCGGGGGGAACTACGAGCAGTACTTC; d_call: TRBD2; v_call: TRBV7-2; j_call: TRBJ2-7; clone_size: NA
cdr3_aa: CASSPQGGELFF; cdr3_nt: TGTGCCAGCAGCCCGCAGGGCGGGGAGCTGTTTTTT; d_call: NA; v_call: TRBV7-3; j_call: TRBJ2-2; clone_size: NA
cdr3_aa: CASTLGGQGGNEQFF; cdr3_nt: TGTGCCAGCACCCTAGGTGGACAGGGTGGCAATGAGCAGTTCTTC; d_call: TRBD1; v_call: TRBV28; j_call: TRBJ2-1; clone_size: NA
cdr3_aa: CARRDRTYGYTF; cdr3_nt: TGCGCCAGGCGGGACAGAACATATGGCTACACCTTC; d_call: TRBD1; v_call: TRBV23-1; j_call: TRBJ1-2; clone_size: NA
cdr3_aa: CASSQDLGNTIYF; cdr3_nt: TGTGCCAGCAGCCAAGATTTAGGAAACACCATATATTTT; d_call: NA; v_call: TRBV3-1/TRBV3-2; j_call: TRBJ1-3; clone_size: NA
cdr3_aa: CASSQGGVYEQYF; cdr3_nt: TGTGCCAGCAGCCAAGGTGGAGTATACGAGCAGTACTTC; d_call: NA; v_call: TRBV3-1/TRBV3-2; j_call: TRBJ2-7; clone_size: NA
cdr3_aa: CASSPTRSNYGYTF; cdr3_nt: TGTGCCAGCAGCCCAACCAGGTCTAACTATGGCTACACCTTC; d_call: NA; v_call: TRBV14; j_call: TRBJ1-2; clone_size: NA
cdr3_aa: CASSGTGVDYGYTF; cdr3_nt: TGTGCCAGCAGCGGGACAGGTGTCGACTATGGCTACACCTTC; d_call: TRBD1; v_call: TRBV9; j_call: TRBJ1-2; clone_size: NA
cdr3_aa: CASSLVYEADYGYTF; cdr3_nt: TGTGCCAGCAGCTTAGTGTACGAAGCGGACTATGGCTACACCTTC; d_call: NA; v_call: TRBV7-9; j_call: TRBJ1-2; clone_size: NA
cdr3_aa: CASSSLELVGELFF; cdr3_nt: TGTGCCAGCAGCTCTCTTGAGCTCGTCGGGGAGCTGTTTTTT; d_call: NA; v_call: TRBV5-6; j_call: TRBJ2-2; clone_size: NA
cdr3_aa: CASSTYRGTSGNNTDTQYF; cdr3_nt: TGTGCCAGCAGTACTTATAGGGGGACTAGCGGGAACAACACAGATACGCAGTATTTT; d_call: TRBD2; v_call: TRBV27; j_call: TRBJ2-3; clone_size: NA
cdr3_aa: CASSPTPDQGARKNTEAFF; cdr3_nt: TGTGCCAGCTCACCCACCCCAGACCAGGGGGCTAGGAAGAACACTGAAGCTTTCTTT; d_call: TRBD1; v_call: TRBV18; j_call: TRBJ1-1; clone_size: NA
cdr3_aa: CASSPPSGGPKYNEQFF; cdr3_nt: TGTGCCAGCTCACCACCCAGCGGGGGGCCCAAATACAATGAGCAGTTCTTC; d_call: TRBD2; v_call: TRBV18; j_call: TRBJ2-1; clone_size: once
cdr3_aa: CASSELAGVNTGELFF; cdr3_nt: TGTGCCAGCAGCGAACTAGCGGGGGTTAACACCGGGGAGCTGTTTTTT; d_call: TRBD2; v_call: TRBV6-4; j_call: TRBJ2-2; clone_size: NA
cdr3_aa: CASSEVPAAGTEAFF; cdr3_nt: TGTGCCAGCAGTGAAGTTCCGGCGGCGGGGACTGAAGCTTTCTTT; d_call: NA; v_call: TRBV2; j_call: TRBJ1-1; clone_size: NA
cdr3_aa: CASTYLGVNYGYTF; cdr3_nt: TGTGCCAGCACCTACCTGGGAGTTAACTATGGCTACACCTTC; d_call: NA; v_call: TRBV7-9; j_call: TRBJ1-2; clone_size: NA
cdr3_aa: CATSRDSWTEAFF; cdr3_nt: TGTGCCACCAGCAGAGATAGTTGGACTGAAGCTTTCTTT; d_call: NA; v_call: TRBV15; j_call: TRBJ1-1; clone_size: NA
cdr3_aa: CASSPSGGFSTDTQYF; cdr3_nt: TGTGCCAGCAGCCCGAGCGGGGGATTTAGCACAGATACGCAGTATTTT; d_call: TRBD2; v_call: TRBV5-5; j_call: TRBJ2-3; clone_size: NA
cdr3_aa: CASSVETGQETQYF; cdr3_nt: TGTGCCAGCAGCGTAGAGACGGGACAAGAGACCCAGTACTTC; d_call: NA; v_call: TRBV9; j_call: TRBJ2-5; clone_size: NA
cdr3_aa: CASSRPGQGNEKLFF; cdr3_nt: TGTGCCAGCAGCCGTCCGGGACAGGGTAATGAAAAACTGTTTTTT; d_call: TRBD1; v_call: TRBV11-3; j_call: TRBJ1-4; clone_size: NA
cdr3_aa: CASSRDSPWGYTF; cdr3_nt: TGTGCCAGCAGCCGGGACAGCCCCTGGGGCTACACCTTC; d_call: TRBD1; v_call: TRBV3-1/TRBV3-2; j_call: TRBJ1-2; clone_size: NA
cdr3_aa: CASSQGGRFQPQHF; cdr3_nt: TGCGCCAGCAGCCAAGGGGGGCGCTTCCAGCCCCAGCATTTT; d_call: NA; v_call: TRBV4-1; j_call: TRBJ1-5; clone_size: NA
cdr3_aa: CASSLDRVGTGELFF; cdr3_nt: TGCGCCAGCAGCTTGGACAGGGTGGGGACCGGGGAGCTGTTTTTT; d_call: NA; v_call: TRBV5-1; j_call: TRBJ2-2; clone_size: NA
cdr3_aa: CSVEDQHSSYEQYF; cdr3_nt: TGCAGCGTTGAAGATCAACACAGTTCCTACGAGCAGTACTTC; d_call: NA; v_call: TRBV29-1; j_call: TRBJ2-7; clone_size: NA
cdr3_aa: CASSFGTSGGTDTQYF; cdr3_nt: TGTGCCAGCAGCTTCGGGACTAGCGGGGGTACAGATACGCAGTATTTT; d_call: TRBD2; v_call: TRBV11-2; j_call: TRBJ2-3; clone_size: NA
cdr3_aa: CASSLAGVMTEAFF; cdr3_nt: TGTGCCAGCAGCTTGGCAGGGGTGATGACTGAAGCTTTCTTT; d_call: NA; v_call: TRBV5-4; j_call: TRBJ1-1; clone_size: NA
cdr3_aa: CAVPRASGGAGTDTQYF; cdr3_nt: TGTGCCGTTCCCCGGGCTAGCGGGGGGGCCGGCACAGATACGCAGTATTTT; d_call: TRBD2; v_call: TRBV2; j_call: TRBJ2-3; clone_size: NA
cdr3_aa: CATSPTGAANTGELFF; cdr3_nt: TGTGCCACCTCACCGACCGGAGCGGCGAACACCGGGGAGCTGTTTTTT; d_call: NA; v_call: TRBV2; j_call: TRBJ2-2; clone_size: NA
cdr3_aa: CASSQDRYYGYTF; cdr3_nt: TGCGCCAGCAGCCAAGACAGATACTATGGCTACACCTTC; d_call: NA; v_call: TRBV4-3; j_call: TRBJ1-2; clone_size: NA
cdr3_aa: CASSHGGGGGNSPLHF; cdr3_nt: TGTGCCAGCAGCCACGGGGGGGGAGGTGGGAATTCACCCCTCCACTTT; d_call: NA; v_call: TRBV6-6; j_call: TRBJ1-6; clone_size: once
cdr3_aa: CASSHRQGVSGANVLTF; cdr3_nt: TGTGCCAGCAGCCATAGACAGGGCGTCTCTGGGGCCAACGTCCTGACTTTC; d_call: TRBD1; v_call: TRBV14; j_call: TRBJ2-6; clone_size: NA